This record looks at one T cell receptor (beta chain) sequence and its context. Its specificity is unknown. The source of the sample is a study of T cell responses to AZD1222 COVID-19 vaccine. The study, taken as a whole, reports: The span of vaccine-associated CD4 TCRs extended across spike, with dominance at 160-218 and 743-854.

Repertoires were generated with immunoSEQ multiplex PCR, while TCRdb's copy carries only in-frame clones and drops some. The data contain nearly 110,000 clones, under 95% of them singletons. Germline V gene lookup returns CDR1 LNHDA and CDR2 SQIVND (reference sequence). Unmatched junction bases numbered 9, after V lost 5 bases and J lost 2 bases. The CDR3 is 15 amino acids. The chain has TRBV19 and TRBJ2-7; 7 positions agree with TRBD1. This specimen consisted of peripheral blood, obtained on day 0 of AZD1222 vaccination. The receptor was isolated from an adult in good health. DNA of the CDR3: TGTGCCAGTAGTTCCACGAGACAGGGTCCCTACGAGCAGTACTTC. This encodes CASSSTRQGPYEQYF.